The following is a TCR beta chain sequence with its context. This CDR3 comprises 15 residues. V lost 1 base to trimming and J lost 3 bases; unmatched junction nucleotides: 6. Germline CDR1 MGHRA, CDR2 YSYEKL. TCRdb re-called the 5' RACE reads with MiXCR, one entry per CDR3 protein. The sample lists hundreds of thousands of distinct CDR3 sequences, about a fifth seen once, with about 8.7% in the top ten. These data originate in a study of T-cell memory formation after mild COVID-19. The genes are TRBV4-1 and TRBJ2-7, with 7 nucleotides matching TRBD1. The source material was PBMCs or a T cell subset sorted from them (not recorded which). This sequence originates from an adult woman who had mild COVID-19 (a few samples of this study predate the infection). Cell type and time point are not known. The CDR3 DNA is TGCGCCAGCAGCCAAGCACCGGGACAGAACTACGAGCAGTACTTC. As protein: CASSQAPGQNYEQYF.